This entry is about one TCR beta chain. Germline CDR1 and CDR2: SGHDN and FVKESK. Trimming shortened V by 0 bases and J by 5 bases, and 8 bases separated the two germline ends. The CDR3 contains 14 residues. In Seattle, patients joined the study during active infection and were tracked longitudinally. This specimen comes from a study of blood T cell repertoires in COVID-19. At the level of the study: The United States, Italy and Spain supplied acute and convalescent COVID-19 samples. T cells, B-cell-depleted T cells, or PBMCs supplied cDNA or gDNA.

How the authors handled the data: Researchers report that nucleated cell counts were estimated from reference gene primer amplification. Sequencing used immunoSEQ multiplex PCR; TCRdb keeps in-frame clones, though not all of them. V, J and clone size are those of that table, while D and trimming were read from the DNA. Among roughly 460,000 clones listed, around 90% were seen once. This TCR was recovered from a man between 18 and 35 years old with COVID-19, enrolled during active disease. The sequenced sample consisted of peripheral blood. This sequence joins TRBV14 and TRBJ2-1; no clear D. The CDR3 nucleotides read TGTGCCAGCAGCCAAGATGGCTTCAACAATGAGCAGTTCTTC. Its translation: CASSQDGFNNEQFF.